These 13 T cell receptor beta chains were all obtained from the same sample, sequenced in a study of blood T cell repertoires in COVID-19. Clones were read by immunoSEQ multiplex PCR, and TCRdb kept only the in-frame ones, dropping some. The profile shows some 22,000 clones, about 88% of them singletons. Sequencing was done on a sample of peripheral blood. All receptors derive from a human donor with active COVID-19. The donor label of this sample is uncertain.

The chain employs TRBV7-3 and TRBJ2-7; 11 bases match TRBD2. V was pared by 0 bases and J by 3 bases, with 4 bases of the junction left unmatched. CDR3 length equals 16 residues. Per germline, CDR1 SGHTA and CDR2 FQGTGA. CDR3 coding DNA: TGTGCCAGCAGCTTAACCGGGACTAGCGGACACTACGAGCAGTACTTC. Residues: CASSLTGTSGHYEQYF. Based on the CDR3 plus reference TRBV7-3 and TRBJ2-7, the full variable domain is GAGVSQTPSNKVTEKGKYVELRCDPISGHTALYWYRQSLGQGPEFLIYFQGTGAADDSGLPNDRFFAVRPEGSVSTLKIQRTERGDSAVYLCASSLTGTSGHYEQYFGPGTRLTVT.

This clone came up once. The chain carries TRBV14 and TRBJ1-6; 7 bases are shared with TRBD1. In germline, CDR1 is SGHDN, CDR2 FVKESK. This CDR3 has 16 amino acids. After removal of 4 bases from V and 2 bases from J, the junction contained 5 bases not matched to a gene. The DNA for the CDR3 is TGTGCCAGCAGCCCCACAGGGGCTACCTATAATTCACCCCTCCACTTT. Its protein product is CASSPTGATYNSPLHF. The complete variable domain, with remaining parts taken from reference TRBV14 and TRBJ1-6, reads EAGVTQFPSHSVIEKGQTVTLRCDPISGHDNLYWYRRVMGKEIKFLLHFVKESKQDESGMPNNRFLAERTGGTYSTLKVQPAELEDSGVYFCASSPTGATYNSPLHFGNGTRLTVT.

CDR3 sequence reads: CATSRDRSRVIYEQYF. In DNA, the CDR3 is TGTGCCACCAGCAGAGATCGATCGAGGGTTATCTACGAGCAGTACTTC. This sequence joins TRBV15 and TRBJ2-7; possible D gene TRBD2, 5 bases. Trimming removed 0 bases at V and 3 bases at J, with 15 bases between. Germline CDR1 reads LNHNV; CDR2 reads YYDKDF (reference sequence). The CDR3 is 16 residues long.

The genes are TRBV20-1 and TRBJ1-3, with unresolved D. V shed 6 bases and J shed 2 bases, with 5 bases lying between them. The CDR3 loop spans 11 amino acids. CDR1 and CDR2 from the germline V gene are DFQATT and SNEGSKA (reference sequence). CDR3 sequence reads: CSASTGNTIYF. The CDR3 DNA sequence: TGCAGTGCGAGCACTGGAAACACCATATATTTT.

The V gene is TRBV10-3, the J gene TRBJ1-1; D uncertain. The CDR3 sequence is 13 residues long. V was pared by 3 bases and J by 2 bases, with 7 bases between. The germline gives CDR1 ENHRY, CDR2 SYGVKD. The DNA of the CDR3 is TGTGCCATCAGTGACCGACAAAACACTGAAGCTTTCTTT. It is translated as CAISDRQNTEAFF.

The V gene is TRBV3-1 (or the pseudogene TRBV3-2), the J gene TRBJ2-2; 8 nucleotides align to TRBD1. V was clipped by 4 bases and J by 0 bases; unmatched bases: 10. The CDR3 loop spans 18 amino acids. Germline CDR1 and CDR2: LGHDT and YNNKEL (reference sequence). The CDR3 nucleotides are TGTGCCAGCAGCCCCCAACTTGGACAGGGCGCGAACACCGGGGAGCTGTTTTTT. Residues: CASSPQLGQGANTGELFF.

The chain couples TRBV5-4 to TRBJ1-6, with 7 bases that match TRBD1. V gave up 0 bases and J gave up 13 bases; unmatched junction bases: 10. The CDR3 runs to 15 residues. Germline lookup yields CDR1 SGHNT and CDR2 YYREEE (reference sequence). The CDR3 is CASSLANRGEVPLHF. In nucleotides, the CDR3 is TGTGCCAGCAGCTTGGCTAACAGGGGAGAAGTCCCCCTCCACTTT.

This chain joins TRBV5-1 and TRBJ2-7; the match to TRBD2 covers 12 bases. The CDR3 runs 15 residues. Trimming cost V 0 bases and J 6 bases; bases outside gene matches: 4. Looked up from germline, CDR1 is SGHRS and CDR2 is YFSETQ. The CDR3 reads CASSLVPSGGGEQYF. CDR3 nucleotides: TGCGCCAGCAGCTTGGTCCCTAGCGGGGGGGGCGAGCAGTACTTC.

The chain links TRBV7-6 to TRBJ2-2; 9 nucleotides agree with TRBD1. CDR3 length: 21 amino acids. The germline V gene encodes CDR1 SGHVS and CDR2 FNYEAQ. V dropped 2 bases and J dropped 2; count of bases not matched to a gene: 18. Here the CDR3 reads CASSLFAGIVPGQGNTGELFF. In DNA form, the CDR3 reads TGTGCCAGCAGCTTATTTGCGGGGATTGTGCCGGGACAGGGTAACACCGGGGAGCTGTTTTTT.

J is TRBJ1-4 and V is TRBV2; no firm D call. Germline CDR1 reads SNHLY; CDR2 reads FYNNEI. Trimming removed 5 bases from V and 4 bases from J, with 8 bases in between. The CDR3 length is 13 residues. The CDR3 loop reads CASSFSLNEKLFF. The CDR3 DNA follows: TGTGCCAGCAGTTTCTCCCTTAATGAAAAACTGTTTTTT.

The chain couples TRBV27 to TRBJ2-2; no reliable D call. Per the germline V gene, CDR1 is MNHEY and CDR2 is SMNVEV (reference sequence). The CDR3 length is 14 residues. V was cut by 6 bases and J by 4 bases, with 12 bases left in between. As DNA, the CDR3 is TGTGCCAGCAGAACCCGAACTACCACCGGGGAGCTGTTTTTT. Its protein product is CASRTRTTTGELFF.

V usage is TRBV5-4 and J usage is TRBJ1-2; TRBD1 aligns across 9 bases. The CDR3 extends over 13 amino acids. Germline assignment: CDR1 SGHNT and CDR2 YYREEE (reference sequence). V gave up 4 bases and J gave up 8 bases; unmatched junction bases: 6. CDR3 DNA sequence: TGTGCCAGCAGCCTACCCGGGACAGGGGGCTACACCTTC. Its protein product is CASSLPGTGGYTF.

The chain is built from TRBV14 and TRBJ2-7; 10 nucleotides agree with TRBD2. CDR3 length equals 15 residues. Trimming took 4 bases from V and 5 from J; bases not matched to a gene: 8. Germline V lookup: CDR1 SGHDN, CDR2 FVKESK. CDR3 sequence: CASSPSGRASDEQYF. CDR3 DNA: TGTGCCAGCAGCCCGAGCGGGAGGGCCTCGGACGAGCAGTACTTC.